Each of the 23 T cell receptor beta chains below was sequenced from the same sample in a study of T cell responses to AZD1222 COVID-19 vaccine. The assay was immunoSEQ multiplex PCR, and TCRdb's table has in-frame clones only and misses some. The sample lists roughly 160,000 clones, approximately 90% seen once, with 1.3% in the top ten. Sequenced material: peripheral blood, taken 28 days after the second AZD1222 dose. The receptors were gathered from an adult who received the AZD1222 COVID-19 vaccine.

The chain links TRBV24-1 to TRBJ2-2; D is perhaps TRBD1 (5 bases). The CDR3 covers 16 residues. Trimming took 3 bases from V and 1 from J, leaving 11 bases between them. CDR1 and CDR2 from the germline V gene are KGHDR and SFDVKD. This CDR3 is CATSDPWGRNTGELFF. The DNA of the CDR3 is TGTGCCACCAGTGATCCGTGGGGCCGGAACACCGGGGAGCTGTTTTTT.

The genes are TRBV10-3 and TRBJ2-7; TRBD2 agrees at 8 bases. Unmatched junction bases numbered 5, after V lost 2 bases and J lost 5 bases. The CDR3 covers 14 residues. CDR1 is ENHRY, CDR2 SYGVKD, per germline. CDR3 DNA sequence: TGTGCCATCAGTGAGCTCGGGAGGGCCCACGAGCAGTACTTC. This sequence encodes CAISELGRAHEQYF.

The chain employs TRBV6-6 and TRBJ1-2; D is undetermined. Trimming took off 4 bases at V and 6 bases at J, with 9 bases between the two ends. Germline V gene data show CDR1 as MNHNY and CDR2 as SVGAGI (reference sequence). The CDR3 covers 12 residues. CDR3 coding DNA: TGTGCCAGCAGTTCTTGGGCTGATGGCTACACCTTC. Translation gives CASSSWADGYTF.

The chain recombines TRBV30 with TRBJ1-1; D call uncertain. Trimming took off 6 bases at V and 5 bases at J, with 10 bases between the two ends. Germline V gene data show CDR1 as GTSNPN and CDR2 as SVGIG (reference sequence). The CDR3 is 11 amino acids. CDR3 in DNA: TGTGCCTGCACCGGAGAGACTGAAGCTTTCTTT. Translated, it gives CACTGETEAFF.

The CDR3 DNA reads TGTGCCTGGGGAGGGGGGGACCGCATGAACACTGAAGCTTTCTTT. This encodes CAWGGGDRMNTEAFF. This chain joins TRBV30 and TRBJ1-1, with D perhaps TRBD1 (6 bases). Looked up from germline, CDR1 is GTSNPN and CDR2 is SVGIG (reference sequence). V gave up 5 bases and J gave up 0 bases, with 16 bases separating them. The CDR3 has 15 amino acids.

The chain combines TRBV2 with TRBJ1-2; D unclear. V lost 2 bases, J lost 7 bases, and 5 bases lay in between. The CDR3 runs to 11 residues. Germline CDR1 and CDR2: SNHLY and FYNNEI. CDR3 in amino acids: CASSERVGYTF. CDR3 nucleotides: TGTGCCAGCAGTGAAAGGGTTGGCTACACCTTC.

There are a few counts of this clone. The rearrangement joins TRBV27 to TRBJ2-7; D gene uncertain. CDR1 and CDR2 (germline): MNHEY, SMNVEV (reference sequence). Trimming left V 8 bases short and J 4 bases short, with 3 bases between. This CDR3 spans 9 amino acids. The chain's CDR3 is CASGYEQYF. The CDR3 DNA reads as TGTGCCAGCGGGTACGAGCAGTACTTC.

The genes are TRBV10-3 and TRBJ1-2; D uncertain. This CDR3 is built from 13 residues. CDR1 and CDR2 from the germline V gene are ENHRY and SYGVKD. V was trimmed by 0 bases and J by 5 bases, leaving 7 bases between them. This CDR3 reads CAISESMAYGYTF. The CDR3 nucleotides read TGTGCCATCAGTGAGTCTATGGCTTATGGCTACACCTTC.

The chain joins TRBV7-9 to TRBJ2-7; D remains ambiguous. The V end lost 4 bases, the J end lost 3 bases, and 13 bases lay between the germline ends. Germline-derived CDR1 and CDR2 are SEHNR and FQNEAQ (reference sequence). The CDR3 runs 14 residues. The CDR3, as DNA: TGTGCCAGCAGCTCCCGGTACACTAACTACGAGCAGTACTTC. This encodes CASSSRYTNYEQYF.

The chain recombines TRBV6-4 with TRBJ1-3, with 7 bases identical to TRBD1. Per germline, CDR1 MRHNA and CDR2 SNTAGT. CDR3 length: 15 residues. The trim removed 10 bases at V and 0 bases at J, leaving 9 bases unmatched. CDR3 protein: CATGTVFRSGNTIYF. The CDR3 DNA is TGTGCCACCGGGACAGTGTTCCGCTCTGGAAACACCATATATTTT.

The V gene is TRBV6-1, the J gene TRBJ1-2, with a weak D call TRBD1 (6 bases). From germline, CDR1 is MNHNS and CDR2 SASEGT. CDR3 length equals 14 residues. Trimming left V 5 bases short and J 6 bases short, with 16 bases between. CDR3 sequence (DNA): TGTGCCAGCAGTTCTCTGACAGGAAACCATGGCTACACCTTC. Protein: CASSSLTGNHGYTF.

The chain is built from TRBV19 and TRBJ1-2, with a possible D match to TRBD1 (5 bases). The CDR3 is 13 residues long. V lost 7 bases and J 5 bases, leaving 14 bases between the germline ends. Per the germline V gene, CDR1 is LNHDA and CDR2 is SQIVND (reference sequence). In DNA form, the CDR3 reads TGTGCCAGTATCGGGACCGCGGGGTATGGCTACACCTTC. Its translation is CASIGTAGYGYTF.

The CDR3 loop reads CASSTPRQGHNYEQYF. Written as DNA, the CDR3 is TGTGCCAGTAGTACCCCTCGACAGGGGCATAACTACGAGCAGTACTTC. The V call is TRBV19, the J call TRBJ2-7; the match to TRBD1 covers 8 bases. Germline loops: CDR1 LNHDA, CDR2 SQIVND (reference sequence). This CDR3 region has 16 residues. V was pared by 4 bases and J by 3 bases, with 11 bases of the junction left unmatched.

This chain connects TRBV28 to TRBJ1-1, with D tentatively TRBD1 (5 bases). Germline V gene lookup returns CDR1 MDHEN and CDR2 SYDVKM. CDR3 length: 15 residues. The V gene lost 5 bases and the J gene lost 0 bases, with 13 bases spanning the gap. CDR3: CASSAHGGLNTEAFF. In DNA, the CDR3 is TGTGCCAGCAGTGCCCACGGGGGTTTGAACACTGAAGCTTTCTTT.

The rearrangement uses TRBV19 and TRBJ1-2, with D possibly matching TRBD1 (6 bases). The V end lost 7 bases, the J end lost 8 bases, and 23 bases lay between the germline ends. The V gene's germline CDR1 is LNHDA and CDR2 SQIVND (reference sequence). This CDR3 spans 15 amino acids. CDR3 nucleotides: TGTGCCAGTACCCCACCCCCGGGGGCCGGTCGGGGCTACACCTTC. Protein: CASTPPPGAGRGYTF.

The rearrangement joins TRBV7-9 to TRBJ2-1, with a weak D call TRBD1 (5 bases). V lost 3 bases and J 5 bases, leaving 11 bases between the germline ends. The germline V gene has CDR1 SEHNR and CDR2 FQNEAQ (reference sequence). CDR3 length: 14 amino acids. The CDR3 spells CASSLGWGNNEQFF. The CDR3, as DNA: TGTGCCAGCAGCTTGGGGTGGGGCAACAATGAGCAGTTCTTC. Full variable domain (outside the CDR3, taken from reference TRBV7-9 and TRBJ2-1): DTGVSQNPRHKITKRGQNVTFRCDPISEHNRLYWYRQTLGQGPEFLTYFQNEAQLEKSRLLSDRFSAERPKGSFSTLEIQRTEQGDSAMYLCASSLGWGNNEQFFGPGTRLTVL.

The chain employs TRBV12-3 or TRBV12-4 and TRBJ1-1; 7 bases agree with TRBD1. This CDR3 is built from 12 residues. With 6 bases clipped from V and 7 bases from J, the junction kept 5 bases outside the gene matches. The chain's CDR3 is CASSLQGIEAFF. CDR3 bases: TGTGCCAGCAGCCTACAGGGGATTGAAGCTTTCTTT.

The V call is TRBV11-2, the J call TRBJ1-2; D might be TRBD1 (6 bases). The CDR3 extends over 13 amino acids. V shed 5 bases and J shed 2 bases, with 9 bases lying between them. The V gene's germline CDR1 is SGHAT and CDR2 FQNNGV. This CDR3 is CASSPQGNYGYTF. CDR3 nucleotides: TGTGCCAGCAGCCCCCAGGGGAACTATGGCTACACCTTC.

The rearrangement uses TRBV25-1 and TRBJ2-7; possible D gene TRBD2, 6 bases. With 3 bases removed from V and 1 base from J, the gap between germline ends came to 10 bases. The CDR3 has 14 amino acids. Germline-derived CDR1 and CDR2 are MGHDK and SYGVNS. Here the CDR3 DNA reads TGTGCCAGCAGTGACCCCGGGAGATCCTACGAGCAGTACTTC. Residues: CASSDPGRSYEQYF.

The V gene is TRBV10-3, the J gene TRBJ2-5; D remains ambiguous. Between the trimmed V and J ends, which lost 2 bases and 5 bases, there was a span of 6 bases. There are 12 residues in the CDR3. CDR1 and CDR2 from the germline V gene are ENHRY and SYGVKD. The CDR3 DNA is TGTGCCATCAGTGAGCTGGGGGAGACCCAGTACTTC. It codes for CAISELGETQYF.

The chain carries TRBV29-1 and TRBJ1-3; no clear D. V was pared by 6 bases and J by 4 bases, with 10 bases between. Germline CDR1 and CDR2: SQVTM and ANQGSEA. The CDR3 length is 12 residues. CDR3 bases: TGCAGCGTCCTCCCCCCGGGAAACACCATATATTTT. Translating gives CSVLPPGNTIYF.

The rearrangement links TRBV29-1 to TRBJ1-2; 7 nucleotides line up with TRBD1. V lost 7 bases, J lost 4 bases, and 12 bases stayed unmatched. Germline V gene data show CDR1 as SQVTM and CDR2 as ANQGSEA. The CDR3 runs 14 residues. The CDR3 nucleotides read TGCAGCGGGGCCCAGACCAGGGGGGGCTATGGCTACACCTTC. Its translation is CSGAQTRGGYGYTF.

The V call is TRBV4-2, the J call TRBJ2-1, with D unresolved. V was clipped by 0 bases and J by 5 bases, with 11 bases between them. The germline V gene encodes CDR1 LGHNA and CDR2 YNFKEQ. There are 15 residues in the CDR3. The CDR3 sequence is CASSQDRAEDNEQFF. DNA for the CDR3: TGTGCCAGCAGCCAAGATAGGGCAGAAGACAATGAGCAGTTCTTC.